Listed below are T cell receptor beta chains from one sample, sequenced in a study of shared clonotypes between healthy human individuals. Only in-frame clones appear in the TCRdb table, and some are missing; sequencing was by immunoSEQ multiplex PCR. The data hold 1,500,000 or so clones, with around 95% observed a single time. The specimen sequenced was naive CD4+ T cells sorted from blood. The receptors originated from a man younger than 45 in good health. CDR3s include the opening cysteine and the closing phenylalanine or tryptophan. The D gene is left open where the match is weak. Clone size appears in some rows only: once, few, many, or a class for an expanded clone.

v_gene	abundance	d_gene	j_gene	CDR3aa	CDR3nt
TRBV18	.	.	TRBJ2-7	CASSLIYRDFDEQYF	TGTGCCAGCTCACTAATCTACAGGGATTTCGACGAGCAGTACTTC
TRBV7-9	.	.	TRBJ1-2	CASATGGGDHGYTF	TGTGCCAGCGCCACTGGGGGAGGGGACCATGGCTACACCTTC
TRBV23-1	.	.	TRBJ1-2	CARPNPLLSWGTGSHGYTF	TGCGCCAGACCTAACCCTCTTCTGTCATGGGGAACGGGTAGTCATGGCTACACCTTC
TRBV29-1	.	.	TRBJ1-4	CSVVARDQTATNEKLFF	TGCAGCGTTGTTGCCAGGGACCAAACCGCAACTAATGAAAAACTGTTTTTT
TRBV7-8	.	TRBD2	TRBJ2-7	CASSLASSGISSYEQYF	TGTGCCAGCAGCTTAGCTTCTAGCGGAATAAGCTCCTACGAGCAGTACTTC
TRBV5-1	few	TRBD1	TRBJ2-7	CASSSLDRAEQYF	TGCGCCAGCAGCTCGCTCGACAGGGCCGAGCAGTACTTC
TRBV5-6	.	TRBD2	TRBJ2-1	CASSKGLAGSYNEQFF	TGTGCCAGCAGCAAGGGACTAGCGGGCTCCTACAATGAGCAGTTCTTC
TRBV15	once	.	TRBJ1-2	CATSRGYEVNYGYTF	TGTGCCACCAGCAGAGGATATGAAGTTAACTATGGCTACACCTTC
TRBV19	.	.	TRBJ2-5	CASSTGGRGETQYF	TGTGCCAGTAGTACTGGGGGGCGAGGGGAGACCCAGTACTTC
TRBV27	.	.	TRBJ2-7	CASSHAPRGYYEQYF	TGTGCCAGCAGTCACGCCCCGAGGGGGTACTACGAGCAGTACTTC
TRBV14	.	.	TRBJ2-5	CASSQGRFRGETQYF	TGTGCCAGCAGCCAAGGAAGGTTCCGTGGGGAGACCCAGTACTTC
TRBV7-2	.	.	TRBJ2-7	CASSLSAGTYEQYF	TGTGCCAGCAGCTTATCCGCGGGAACCTACGAGCAGTACTTC
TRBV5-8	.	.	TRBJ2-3	CASSLRGIPDTQYF	TGTGCCAGCAGCTTAAGAGGGATCCCAGATACGCAGTATTTT
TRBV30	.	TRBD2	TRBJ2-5	CAWAGATSGGLYF	TGTGCCTGGGCCGGAGCGACTAGCGGGGGACTCTACTTC
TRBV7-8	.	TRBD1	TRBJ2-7	CASSPRGTGSSYEQYF	TGTGCCAGCAGCCCACGGGGGACAGGGAGTTCCTACGAGCAGTACTTC
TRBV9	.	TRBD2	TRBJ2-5	CASSPGGLAGQETQYF	TGTGCCAGCAGCCCCGGAGGTCTAGCGGGACAAGAGACCCAGTACTTC
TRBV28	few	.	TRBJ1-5	CASSLGTPQGPQHF	TGTGCCAGCAGTTTAGGGACACCCCAGGGTCCCCAGCATTTT
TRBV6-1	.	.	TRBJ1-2	CASSEAAGDYGYTF	TGTGCCAGCAGTGAAGCGGCCGGAGACTATGGCTACACCTTC
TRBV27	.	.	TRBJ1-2	CASSIRGLRGANYGYTF	TGTGCCAGCAGTATTCGTGGCCTCAGGGGTGCCAACTATGGCTACACCTTC
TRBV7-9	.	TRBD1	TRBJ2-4	CASSLWGRGLTVAKNIQYF	TGTGCCAGCAGCTTATGGGGCAGGGGGCTTACTGTAGCCAAAAACATTCAGTACTTC